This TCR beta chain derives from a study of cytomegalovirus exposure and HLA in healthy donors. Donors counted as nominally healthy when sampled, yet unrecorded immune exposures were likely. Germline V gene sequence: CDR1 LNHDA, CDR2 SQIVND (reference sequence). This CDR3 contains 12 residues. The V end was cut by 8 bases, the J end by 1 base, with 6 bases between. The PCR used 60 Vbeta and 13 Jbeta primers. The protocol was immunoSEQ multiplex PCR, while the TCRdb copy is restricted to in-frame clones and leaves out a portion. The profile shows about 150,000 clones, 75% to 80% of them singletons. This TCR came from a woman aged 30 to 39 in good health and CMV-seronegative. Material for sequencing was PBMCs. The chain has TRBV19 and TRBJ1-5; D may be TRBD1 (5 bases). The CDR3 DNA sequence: TGTGCCAGTCGGGGGAGCAATCAGCCCCAGCATTTT. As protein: CASRGSNQPQHF.